The clone carrying this T cell receptor beta chain was seen at least ten times. Its antigen is unknown. Looked up from germline, CDR1 is MNHEY and CDR2 is SMNVEV (reference sequence). Trimming removed 3 bases from V and 9 bases from J, with 15 bases in between. This CDR3 is 14 amino acids long. Listed TCR primers and previously described methods were used for bulk TCR libraries. Each CDR3 protein gets one entry after TCRdb re-called the PCR reads with MiXCR. Of 50,000 to 75,000 distinct CDR3 sequences in the sample, over 15% were seen once. The sample comes from a study of molecular identifiers for immune sequencing clone quantification. Study conclusions and caveats: Because of identical TCR molecules sharing a barcode, sizes of highly expanded clones could be underestimated. Whereas naive cells kept under 1% of molecules in clones above 20 RNA copies, such clones held over 97% in effectors.

Sequencing was carried out using naive CD8+ T cells from blood, with Jurkat cell RNA spiked in. The subset here: FACS-sorted CD8+CD4-CCR7+CD45RA+ naive T cells. V and J are TRBV27 and TRBJ2-1; TRBD2 might be the D (6 bases). The origin of this receptor is a human donor in good health. Some libraries in this study had Jurkat cell RNA spiked in. This chain's CDR3 is CASSLGGVGIEQFF. The DNA of the CDR3 is TGTGCCAGCAGTTTGGGGGGAGTCGGGATTGAGCAGTTCTTC.